This T cell receptor beta chain was obtained from a study of early T cells in non-severe SARS-CoV-2 infection. Study context: Sequencing input comprised bulk RNA from unsorted whole blood; chain pairing was not available.

Many counts were recorded for this clonotype. CDR1 is SQVTM, CDR2 ANQGSEA, per germline. This CDR3 is 14 amino acids long. With 7 bases clipped from V and 3 bases from J, the junction kept 5 bases outside the gene matches. The protocol attached unique molecular identifiers to individual cDNA molecules. TCRdb ran MiXCR on the 5' RACE reads and lists one entry per CDR3 protein. The sample gives about 35,000 distinct CDR3 sequences, over 4.5% of which show up once; over 12% is in the top ten. The V call is TRBV29-1, the J call TRBJ2-1; TRBD2 matches 11 bases. Sequenced sample: whole blood. This clonotype was sampled from an adult who was a healthcare worker with PCR-confirmed SARS-CoV-2 infection or an uninfected control (not recorded which). This CDR3 reads CSGLLAGGYNEQFF. Written as DNA, the CDR3 is TGCAGCGGCCTGCTAGCGGGGGGCTACAATGAGCAGTTCTTC.